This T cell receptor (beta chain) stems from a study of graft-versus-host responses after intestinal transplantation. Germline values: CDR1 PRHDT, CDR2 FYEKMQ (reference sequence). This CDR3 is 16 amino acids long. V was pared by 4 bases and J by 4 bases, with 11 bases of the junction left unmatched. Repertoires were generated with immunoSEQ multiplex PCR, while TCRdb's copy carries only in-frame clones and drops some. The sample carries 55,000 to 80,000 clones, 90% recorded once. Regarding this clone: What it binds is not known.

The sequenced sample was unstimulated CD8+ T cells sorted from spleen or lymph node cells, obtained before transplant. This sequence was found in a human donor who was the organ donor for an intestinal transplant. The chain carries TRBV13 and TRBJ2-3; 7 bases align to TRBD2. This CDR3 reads CASSSPGEGRADTQYF. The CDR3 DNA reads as TGTGCCAGCAGCTCCCCTGGGGAGGGCCGGGCAGATACGCAGTATTTT.